Following are 23 T cell receptor beta chains from one sample sequenced in a study of blood T cell repertoires in COVID-19. The repertoire was sequenced with immunoSEQ multiplex PCR; TCRdb's copy has only in-frame clones and lacks some. The table has around 230,000 clones, around 84% seen once; the top ten hold 9.5% to 13%. Sample: peripheral blood. These receptors were collected from a man aged 50-60 years with COVID-19, enrolled during active disease.

This chain joins TRBV5-1 and TRBJ1-1, with 7 bases matching TRBD1. The CDR3 spans 16 residues. Germline assignment: CDR1 SGHRS and CDR2 YFSETQ. V gave up 0 bases and J gave up 0 bases; unmatched junction bases: 5. The CDR3 coding sequence is TGCGCCAGCAGCTTGGCGGCAGGGGGTATGAACACTGAAGCTTTCTTT. Translated, it gives CASSLAAGGMNTEAFF. The variable domain in full, with the rest retrieved from reference TRBV5-1 and TRBJ1-1, is KAGVTQTPRYLIKTRGQQVTLSCSPISGHRSVSWYQQTPGQGLQFLFEYFSETQRNKGNFPGRFSGRQFSNSRSEMNVSTLELGDSALYLCASSLAAGGMNTEAFFGQGTRLTVV.

This sequence joins TRBV18 and TRBJ1-3; D might be TRBD1 (6 bases). The germline CDR1 and CDR2 sequences are KGHSH and LQKENI. This CDR3 spans 15 amino acids. The germline V and J ends were trimmed by 6 bases and 4 bases, with 16 bases remaining between them. The CDR3 DNA is TGTGCCAGCTCTCTCAGGGGACATGCAGGAAACACCATATATTTT. Translating it yields CASSLRGHAGNTIYF.

This clone has more than one count but fewer than ten. This rearrangement joins TRBV6-5 to TRBJ1-1; maybe TRBD1 (5 bases). The length of the CDR3 is 14 residues. Trimming pared 0 bases from V and 7 bases from J, leaving 12 bases between. Germline CDR1 and CDR2: MNHEY and SVGAGI. This CDR3 is CASSYSQGSFEAFF. Here the CDR3 DNA reads TGTGCCAGCAGTTACTCGCAGGGTTCTTTTGAAGCTTTCTTT.

The V gene is TRBV5-1, the J gene TRBJ2-2; TRBD1 matches at 7 bases. CDR1 is SGHRS and CDR2 is YFSETQ in the germline V gene. V trimming: 3 bases; J trimming: 3 bases; junction bases outside the gene matches: 5. This CDR3 comprises 15 residues. The CDR3 sequence: CASSSGTADTGELFF. The CDR3 DNA follows: TGCGCCAGCAGCTCCGGGACAGCGGACACCGGGGAGCTGTTTTTT.

In its sample, this clone ranks as medium-sized. Here the CDR3 DNA reads TGTGCCAGCAGCTCTCCTAGCGTTCAAGAGACCCAGTACTTC. This gives the protein CASSSPSVQETQYF. The gene calls are TRBV7-9 and TRBJ2-5; tentatively, D is TRBD2 (6 bases). This CDR3 contains 14 residues. In germline, CDR1 is SEHNR, CDR2 FQNEAQ (reference sequence). Trimming shortened V by 4 bases and J by 2 bases, and 11 bases separated the two germline ends.

This chain joins TRBV5-4 and TRBJ1-1; no firm D call. Trimming took off 4 bases at V and 0 bases at J, with 10 bases between the two ends. CDR3 length equals 14 residues. CDR1 is SGHNT and CDR2 is YYREEE in the germline V gene (reference sequence). In nucleotides, the CDR3 is TGTGCCAGCAGCAGGGAGGCGATGAACACTGAAGCTTTCTTT. This translates into CASSREAMNTEAFF.

This clone was counted only a few times. The rearrangement uses TRBV27 and TRBJ1-5, with D perhaps matching TRBD1 (6 bases). This CDR3 comprises 15 residues. The V gene's germline CDR1 is MNHEY and CDR2 SMNVEV (reference sequence). Trimming cost V 8 bases and J 9 bases, with 23 bases left between them. The CDR3 here is CASSIGGASTRPQHF. The DNA of the CDR3 is TGTGCCAGCTCGATCGGGGGGGCCTCCACTCGGCCCCAGCATTTT.

The chain recombines TRBV6-4 with TRBJ2-3; D perhaps matches TRBD2 (6 bases). Germline CDR1 and CDR2: MRHNA and SNTAGT. CDR3 length: 14 amino acids. Trimming cost V 0 bases and J 8 bases, with 12 bases left between them. The CDR3, as DNA: TGTGCCAGCAGTGACTCGATTGAGGGAGGTACGCAGTATTTT. Its translation is CASSDSIEGGTQYF.

The V gene is TRBV7-2, the J gene TRBJ2-7; no firm D call. The V gene lost 0 bases and the J gene lost 1 base, with 7 bases spanning the gap. This CDR3 has 14 amino acids. CDR1 and CDR2 (germline): SGHTA, FQGNSA. The CDR3 DNA sequence: TGTGCCAGCAGCTTAGCGCAGGTTTCCTACGAGCAGTACTTC. Protein sequence: CASSLAQVSYEQYF.

The chain is built from TRBV27 and TRBJ1-6, with 11 positions matching TRBD1. The CDR3 has 18 amino acids. Germline lookup yields CDR1 MNHEY and CDR2 SMNVEV (reference sequence). Losses at the gene ends were 1 base for V and 6 bases for J; bases not matched to a gene: 8. The CDR3 DNA is TGTGCCAGCAGTTTATTCGGACAGGGGGCTTGGAGTAATTCACCCCTCCACTTT. The encoded protein is CASSLFGQGAWSNSPLHF.

The chain has TRBV18 and TRBJ2-3; 7 bases fit TRBD1. V trimming: 0 bases; J trimming: 3 bases; junction bases outside the gene matches: 0. Per the germline V gene, CDR1 is KGHSH and CDR2 is LQKENI. The CDR3 is made up of 14 amino acids. In DNA form, the CDR3 reads TGTGCCAGCTCACCACCGGACAGGACAGATACGCAGTATTTT. This codes for CASSPPDRTDTQYF.

The chain combines TRBV7-9 with TRBJ2-7; weak D call: TRBD1 (6 bases). Germline CDR1 SEHNR, CDR2 FQNEAQ (reference sequence). The CDR3 has 15 amino acids. Trimming removed 5 bases from V and 0 bases from J, with 14 bases in between. The CDR3 bases are TGTGCCAGCAGCCAAGCGTCAGGGGCCTCCTACGAGCAGTACTTC. It is translated as CASSQASGASYEQYF.

The V and J genes are TRBV24-1 and TRBJ2-2, with 9 bases that match TRBD1. V lost 0 bases to trimming and J lost 7 bases; unmatched junction nucleotides: 11. From germline, CDR1 is KGHDR and CDR2 SFDVKD. There are 18 residues in the CDR3. CDR3 sequence (DNA): TGTGCCACCAGTGATTTGGGTCTCGGGACAGGGACCGGCGGGGAGCTGTTTTTT. Its protein product is CATSDLGLGTGTGGELFF.

The chain links TRBV7-3 to TRBJ2-1; 9 nucleotides agree with TRBD2. Germline lookup yields CDR1 SGHTA and CDR2 FQGTGA. V was clipped by 0 bases and J by 6 bases; unmatched bases: 3. CDR3 length equals 15 residues. CDR3 nucleotides: TGTGCCAGCAGCTTAACTAGCGGGGGTATCAATGAGCAGTTCTTC. This encodes CASSLTSGGINEQFF.

The chain links TRBV6-5 to TRBJ2-7, with TRBD1 matching over 9 bases. Trimming at V came to 1 base and at J to 2 bases, leaving 6 bases not matched to a gene. CDR3 length: 16 amino acids. The germline V gene encodes CDR1 MNHEY and CDR2 SVGAGI. The CDR3 loop is CASSYFSGTGPYEQYF. The DNA for the CDR3 is TGTGCCAGCAGTTACTTTTCAGGGACAGGGCCCTACGAGCAGTACTTC.

This clone was seen a single time. The J gene is TRBJ1-4, the V gene TRBV30; no definite D call. CDR3 size: 12 residues. Trimming left V 5 bases short and J 4 bases short, with 8 bases between. The germline V gene encodes CDR1 GTSNPN and CDR2 SVGIG (reference sequence). The CDR3: CAWGFGNEKLFF. In nucleotides, the CDR3 is TGTGCCTGGGGCTTCGGTAATGAAAAACTGTTTTTT.

The chain links TRBV18 to TRBJ2-7; 7 positions agree with TRBD1. Germline assignment: CDR1 KGHSH and CDR2 LQKENI. Trimming removed 3 bases from V and 6 bases from J; junction bases left unmatched: 8. CDR3 size: 14 residues. The DNA for the CDR3 is TGTGCCAGCTCACCGACTCCAACAGGGGCCGAGCAGTACTTC. Residues: CASSPTPTGAEQYF. Using reference TRBV18 and TRBJ2-7 for the parts outside the CDR3, the full variable domain is NAGVMQNPRHLVRRRGQEARLRCSPMKGHSHVYWYRQLPEEGLKFMVYLQKENIIDESGMPKERFSAEFPKEGPSILRIQQVVRGDSAAYFCASSPTPTGAEQYFGPGTRLTVT.

This chain links TRBV27 with TRBJ2-7; 9 nucleotides align to TRBD1. The CDR3 covers 15 residues. Germline V gene sequence: CDR1 MNHEY, CDR2 SMNVEV (reference sequence). V dropped 4 bases and J dropped 5; count of bases not matched to a gene: 9. CDR3 amino acids: CASSSTGTGFHEQYF. CDR3 DNA sequence: TGTGCCAGCAGTTCAACCGGGACAGGGTTCCACGAGCAGTACTTC.

V is TRBV9 and J is TRBJ2-5; D is perhaps TRBD2 (5 bases). The CDR3 is made up of 14 amino acids. Trimming shortened V by 3 bases and J by 5 bases, and 14 bases separated the two germline ends. Germline V gene lookup returns CDR1 SGDLS and CDR2 YYNGEE. CDR3 region: CASSALAVGETQYF. DNA of the CDR3: TGTGCCAGCAGCGCGCTAGCCGTTGGGGAGACCCAGTACTTC. The whole variable domain, filled in from reference TRBV9 and TRBJ2-5, reads DSGVTQTPKHLITATGQRVTLRCSPRSGDLSVYWYQQSLDQGLQFLIQYYNGEERAKGNILERFSAQQFPDLHSELNLSSLELGDSALYFCASSALAVGETQYFGPGTRLLVL.

V and J are TRBV21-1 and TRBJ2-7; TRBD2, the table's D call, lacks a check against the DNA. TRBV21-1 corresponds to a pseudogene. This CDR3 is built from 16 residues. The CDR3 DNA reads TGTGCCAGCAGCAAAACGCGGGAGGGCCGCTCCTACGAGCAGTACTTC. Residues: CASSKTREGRSYEQYF.

As regards this clone: This may be a read error, as it is one base from a much larger clone. Other DNA sequences of this sample code for an identical CDR3. This chain links TRBV7-9 with TRBJ1-1; maybe TRBD1 (5 bases). This CDR3 contains 13 residues. CDR1 and CDR2 from the germline V gene are SEHNR and FQNEAQ (reference sequence). Trimming pared 3 bases from V and 1 base from J, leaving 6 bases between. The CDR3: CASSLQGNTEAFF. The CDR3 DNA is TGTGCCAGCAGCTTGCAGGGGAACACTGAAGCTTTCTTT.

The V call is TRBV6-5, the J call TRBJ1-1; 7 nucleotides line up with TRBD1. The CDR3 contains 16 residues. The germline V gene encodes CDR1 MNHEY and CDR2 SVGAGI. The V and J ends lost 0 bases and 5 bases, in that order; junction bases with no gene match: 9. CDR3 amino acids: CASSYSLGQRHTEAFF. CDR3 DNA: TGTGCCAGCAGTTACTCTCTGGGACAGAGGCATACTGAAGCTTTCTTT.

The gene calls are TRBV10-1 and TRBJ2-3; 9 bases map to TRBD2. Germline V gene lookup returns CDR1 WNHNN and CDR2 SYGVQD (reference sequence). The CDR3 contains 15 residues. V lost 6 bases and J lost 2; bases outside the gene matches: 6. CDR3 DNA: TGCGCCAGCAGCGATAGCGGGAGTGTCACAGATACGCAGTATTTT. The encoded protein is CASSDSGSVTDTQYF.